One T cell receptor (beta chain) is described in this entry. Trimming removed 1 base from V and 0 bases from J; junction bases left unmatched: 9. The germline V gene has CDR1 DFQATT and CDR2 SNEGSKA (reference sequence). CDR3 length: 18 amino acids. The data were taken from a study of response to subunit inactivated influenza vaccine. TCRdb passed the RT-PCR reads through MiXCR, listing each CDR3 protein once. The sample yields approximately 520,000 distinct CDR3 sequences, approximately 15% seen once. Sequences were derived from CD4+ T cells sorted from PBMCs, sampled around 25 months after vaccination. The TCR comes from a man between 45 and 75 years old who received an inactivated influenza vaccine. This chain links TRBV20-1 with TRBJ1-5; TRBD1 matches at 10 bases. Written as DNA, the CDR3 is TGCAGTGCTAGAGGGGTCGGGACAGGGGCCTATAGCAATCAGCCCCAGCATTTT. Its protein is CSARGVGTGAYSNQPQHF.